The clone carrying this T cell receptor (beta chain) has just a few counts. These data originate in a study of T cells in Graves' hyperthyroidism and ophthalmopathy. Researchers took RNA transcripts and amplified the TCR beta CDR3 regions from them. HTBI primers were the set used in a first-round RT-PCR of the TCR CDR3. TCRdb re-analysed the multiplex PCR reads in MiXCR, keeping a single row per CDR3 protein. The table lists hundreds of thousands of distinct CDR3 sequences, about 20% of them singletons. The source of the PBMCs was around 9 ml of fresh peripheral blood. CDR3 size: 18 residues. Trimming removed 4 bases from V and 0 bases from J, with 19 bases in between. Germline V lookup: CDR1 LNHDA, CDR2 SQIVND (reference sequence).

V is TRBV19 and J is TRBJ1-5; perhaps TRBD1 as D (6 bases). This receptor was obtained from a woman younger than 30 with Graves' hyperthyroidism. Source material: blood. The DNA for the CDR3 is TGTGCCAGTAGTAGCCGGGACATCCTTTACTATAGCAATCAGCCCCAGCATTTT. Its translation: CASSSRDILYYSNQPQHF.